This entry lists 13 T cell receptor beta chains sequenced from one sample in a study of CD8 T cells in Susac syndrome. RNA amounts of about 0.45 to 1 ug underwent reverse transcription with random hexamers. TCRdb ran MiXCR on the immunoSEQ multiplex PCR reads and lists one entry per CDR3 protein. The top ten clones hold roughly 0.064% of a sample with about 300,000 distinct CDR3 sequences, about 90% of them seen once. The sequenced sample was CD4+ T cells from PBMCs. The receptors were sampled from a human donor with multiple sclerosis.

V usage is TRBV4-1 and J usage is TRBJ1-1; D is unresolved. V lost 0 bases and J lost 3, with 14 bases in between. This CDR3 is built from 16 residues. Germline values: CDR1 MGHRA, CDR2 YSYEKL. The CDR3 coding sequence is TGCGCCAGCAGCCAAGAGGTAGGACGCCGGGACACTGAAGCTTTCTTT. Its translation is CASSQEVGRRDTEAFF.

In this sample, this clonotype turned up a few times. This chain connects TRBV11-2 to TRBJ1-1; the D is unclear. Trimming removed 0 bases from V and 11 bases from J, with 13 bases in between. Germline V lookup: CDR1 SGHAT, CDR2 FQNNGV. CDR3 length: 13 residues. As DNA, the CDR3 is TGTGCCAGCAGCTTAGACCGAGGGAAACTTGCTTTCTTT. Its translation is CASSLDRGKLAFF.

The genes are TRBV20-1 and TRBJ2-3, with D uncertain. The germline V gene has CDR1 DFQATT and CDR2 SNEGSKA (reference sequence). The CDR3 length is 15 residues. V lost 2 bases, J lost 3 bases, and 15 bases lay in between. Written as DNA, the CDR3 is TGCAGTGCTAGACTTCTTCCTACGGATACAGATACGCAGTATTTT. Its translation: CSARLLPTDTDTQYF.

The V gene is TRBV28, the J gene TRBJ2-7, with D tentatively TRBD1 (6 bases). Looked up from germline, CDR1 is MDHEN and CDR2 is SYDVKM. The CDR3 runs to 13 residues. Trimming took off 6 bases at V and 4 bases at J, with 13 bases between the two ends. The CDR3 nucleotides read TGTGCCAGCAGCCAGGGGAGTCCGTACGAGCAGTACTTC. Translated: CASSQGSPYEQYF.

The genes are TRBV7-2 and TRBJ2-7; the match to TRBD1 covers 7 bases. V was pared by 4 bases and J by 6 bases, with 12 bases of the junction left unmatched. The CDR3 runs 15 residues. The germline V gene has CDR1 SGHTA and CDR2 FQGNSA. This CDR3 reads CASSSPTGATFEQYF. The DNA of the CDR3 is TGTGCCAGCAGCTCCCCAACAGGGGCAACGTTCGAGCAGTACTTC. Using reference TRBV7-2 and TRBJ2-7 for the parts outside the CDR3, the full variable domain is GAGVSQSPSNKVTEKGKDVELRCDPISGHTALYWYRQSLGQGLEFLIYFQGNSAPDKSGLPSDRFSAERTGGSVSTLTIQRTQQEDSAVYLCASSSPTGATFEQYFGPGTRLTVT.

This chain uses TRBV10-3 with TRBJ2-5, with TRBD1 matching over 8 bases. CDR1 ENHRY and CDR2 SYGVKD come from the germline V gene. The CDR3 is 15 residues long. The V and J ends lost 4 bases and 1 base, in that order; junction bases with no gene match: 5. The CDR3 loop reads CAISVEDRAQETQYF. CDR3 DNA: TGTGCCATCAGTGTGGAGGACAGGGCCCAAGAGACCCAGTACTTC.

This sequence joins TRBV4-1 and TRBJ1-2; a weak D match, TRBD1 (6 bases). This CDR3 is 16 amino acids long. V was cut by 3 bases and J by 0 bases, with 14 bases left in between. Germline CDR1 MGHRA, CDR2 YSYEKL. The CDR3 nucleotides read TGCGCCAGCAGCCAGGTTGGACAGCCAACTAACTATGGCTACACCTTC. Its translation is CASSQVGQPTNYGYTF.

The gene calls are TRBV3-1 and TRBJ1-1; D possibly corresponds to TRBD1 (5 bases). CDR1 is LGHDT, CDR2 YNNKEL, per germline (reference sequence). The CDR3 is 13 residues long. Deletions cut 1 base from V and 8 bases from J, with 11 bases between. The CDR3 sequence: CASSQGGTGEAFF. DNA for the CDR3: TGTGCCAGCAGCCAAGGAGGGACCGGGGAAGCTTTCTTT.

The chain employs TRBV16 and TRBJ2-3, with a weak D call TRBD2 (6 bases). In germline, CDR1 is KGHSY, CDR2 FQNENV. There are 16 residues in the CDR3. With 0 bases removed from V and 3 bases from J, the gap between germline ends came to 13 bases. The CDR3 region has the DNA TGTGCCAGCAGCCAATCGACTAGAGGCGGGACAGATACGCAGTATTTT. Its protein product is CASSQSTRGGTDTQYF.

CDR3 sequence: CSVDIANYGYTF. In nucleotides, the CDR3 is TGCAGCGTAGACATCGCTAACTATGGCTACACCTTC. V is TRBV29-1 and J is TRBJ1-2; D gene ambiguous. Between the trimmed V and J ends, which lost 6 bases and 0 bases, there was a span of 8 bases. The CDR3 extends over 12 amino acids. Germline CDR1 reads SQVTM; CDR2 reads ANQGSEA.

J is TRBJ2-6 and V is TRBV6-5, with 8 positions matching TRBD1. The CDR3 covers 15 residues. J lost 13 bases, V lost 0 bases, and 8 bases had no gene match. Germline-derived CDR1 and CDR2 are MNHEY and SVGAGI. The CDR3 DNA follows: TGTGCCAGCAGTTACTCTGGGACAGGCCCGCAGGTCCTGACTTTC. This translates into CASSYSGTGPQVLTF.

The chain has TRBV19 and TRBJ2-3; D is unresolved. The V end lost 3 bases, the J end lost 5 bases, and 9 bases lay between the germline ends. Germline CDR1 is LNHDA and CDR2 is SQIVND (reference sequence). The CDR3 loop spans 13 amino acids. CDR3 in amino acids: CASSIGRLDTQYF. CDR3 DNA sequence: TGTGCCAGTAGTATTGGAAGACTAGATACGCAGTATTTT.

The rearrangement links TRBV7-2 to TRBJ2-5; 13 positions agree with TRBD2. J was trimmed by 7 bases and V by 5 bases; bases with no gene match: 7. This CDR3 comprises 15 residues. Germline CDR1 and CDR2: SGHTA and FQGNSA. In DNA form, the CDR3 reads TGTGCCAGCAGCCCCCGACTAGCGGGGGGAGGGACCCAGTACTTC. Amino acids: CASSPRLAGGGTQYF.